These 2 T cell receptor beta chains were sequenced from one sample in a study of beta chain features in type 1 diabetes. The whole isolated RNA underwent reverse transcription, so sequencing captured expressed TCRB transcripts. Assay: immunoSEQ multiplex PCR; the TCRdb copy retains only in-frame clones and omits some. This sample has approximately 470,000 clones, with roughly 30% found just once. The material sequenced was naive CD4+ T cells from blood. The origin of the receptors is a man in his late teens or twenties in good health.

The table lists this clone with a few counts. This rearrangement joins TRBV30 to TRBJ2-7; D remains unclear. Germline V gene lookup returns CDR1 GTSNPN and CDR2 SVGIG (reference sequence). Between the trimmed V and J ends, which lost 4 bases and 0 bases, there was a span of 13 bases. This CDR3 region has 14 residues. The CDR3 sequence: CAWKDLDGSYEQYF. CDR3 coding DNA: TGTGCCTGGAAAGATCTGGACGGCTCCTACGAGCAGTACTTC.

V is TRBV7-9 and J is TRBJ2-3; 9 bases align to TRBD2. The V gene end was trimmed by 7 bases and the J gene end by 1 base; junction bases not matched to a gene: 6. Germline lookup yields CDR1 SEHNR and CDR2 FQNEAQ (reference sequence). The CDR3 totals 15 residues. CDR3 sequence: CASNQLAGGTDTQYF. In DNA, the CDR3 is TGTGCCAGCAATCAGTTAGCGGGAGGCACAGATACGCAGTATTTT.